The 12 T cell receptor beta chains below come from one sample, sequenced in a study of T-cell reconstitution after alpha-beta-depleted transplantation in children listed by TCRdb under 2016. Preparation of the library involved PCR. Sequencing relied on an Illumina HiSeq 2500. Molecular barcoding was employed in the preparation of TCR libraries, with unique molecular identifiers being used to normalize TCRbeta repertoire quantification. TCRdb itself trimmed the public reads at Q25 with fastp, ran MiXCR and retained productive beta chains. Rows matching on CDR3 protein sequence are summarized as one entry with the most common DNA and genes. This sample comprises approximately 200,000 distinct CDR3 sequences, approximately 15% of them detected only once. The ten biggest clones cover about 13% of the sample. Sequencing was performed on PBMCs from the stem cell graft donor, taken from the stem cell graft. These receptors all come from a human donor who donated a stem cell graft to a child with acute lymphoblastic leukemia.

This clonotype was detected many times. This chain connects TRBV20-1 to TRBJ2-1; 14 positions match TRBD2. The CDR3 contains 15 residues. From germline, CDR1 is DFQATT and CDR2 SNEGSKA (reference sequence). J gave up 10 bases and V 6 bases, and 11 bases lay outside the gene matches. CDR3 in amino acids: CSARPGTSGRGEQFF. The DNA of the CDR3 is TGCAGTGCCCGTCCCGGGACTAGCGGGAGAGGGGAGCAGTTCTTC.

In its sample, this clonotype was seen a few times. The rearrangement uses TRBV25-1 and TRBJ2-2; D call uncertain. Deletions cut 3 bases from V and 4 bases from J, with 12 bases between. This CDR3 is built from 15 residues. Germline V gives CDR1 MGHDK, CDR2 SYGVNS. The CDR3 bases are TGTGCCAGCAGTGATTATTGGGGTAGCACCGGGGAGCTGTTTTTT. Its translation is CASSDYWGSTGELFF.

A remark on this clonotype: This may arise from a read error, as a much more abundant clone is one base away. CDR3 DNA: TGCAGTGCTAAGACTAGCGGGGGAACCTACGAGCATTACTTC. Amino acid sequence: CSAKTSGGTYEHYF. The V and J genes are TRBV20-1 and TRBJ2-7; TRBD2 matches 12 bases. The CDR3 has 14 amino acids. CDR1 is DFQATT and CDR2 is SNEGSKA in the germline V gene (reference sequence).

This clonotype was counted many times. This sequence joins TRBV27 and TRBJ2-1; D gene unclear. Trimming took off 8 bases at V and 4 bases at J, with 9 bases between the two ends. This CDR3 has 12 amino acids. Germline CDR1 MNHEY, CDR2 SMNVEV (reference sequence). The chain's CDR3 is CASWSVYNEQFF. The CDR3, as DNA: TGTGCCAGCTGGTCCGTTTACAATGAGCAGTTCTTC.

The rearrangement links TRBV7-9 to TRBJ2-1; D call uncertain. The CDR3 has 13 residues. V dropped 4 bases and J dropped 5 bases, with 9 bases sitting between them. Germline V gene data show CDR1 as SEHNR and CDR2 as FQNEAQ (reference sequence). CDR3 region: CASSSLVHNEQFF. The CDR3 DNA is TGTGCCAGCAGCTCCCTTGTCCACAATGAGCAGTTCTTC.

The sample holds many counts of this clonotype. The chain recombines TRBV20-1 with TRBJ1-1; TRBD1 matches at 7 bases. The germline V gene has CDR1 DFQATT and CDR2 SNEGSKA (reference sequence). The junction had 4 bases not matched to a gene; V was cut back by 5 bases and J by 7 bases. The CDR3 spans 11 residues. The CDR3 nucleotides are TGCAGTGCTGACCGGGACAGTGAAGCTTTCTTT. Residues: CSADRDSEAFF.

Only a few counts were recorded for this clonotype. The V gene is TRBV20-1, the J gene TRBJ1-1, with D possibly being TRBD1 (5 bases). The germline gives CDR1 DFQATT, CDR2 SNEGSKA (reference sequence). This CDR3 comprises 11 residues. Here the CDR3 DNA reads TGCGGAGGCCACCGGGGGACTGAAGCTTTCTTT. Its translation is CGGHRGTEAFF.

The chain joins TRBV12-3 or TRBV12-4 to TRBJ1-3; D is unresolved. V lost 5 bases and J 2 bases, leaving 16 bases between the germline ends. The CDR3 covers 16 residues. The CDR3 protein is CASSPDRTGTGNTIYF. The CDR3 DNA reads as TGTGCCAGCAGTCCAGACCGGACCGGGACTGGAAACACCATATATTTT.

This clonotype showed up many times. The junction differs from germline at one of its ends, possibly a read error. V and J are TRBV5-1 and TRBJ2-2; D is ambiguous. Germline lookup yields CDR1 SGHRS and CDR2 YFSETQ. The CDR3 contains 12 residues. The CDR3 DNA reads as TGCGCCAGCAGATTGGCTACCGGGGAGCTGTTTTTT. Its protein is CASRLATGELFF.

This clonotype occurred many times. The chain has TRBV5-1 and TRBJ2-7; no definite D call. CDR3 length: 14 amino acids. Germline CDR1 is SGHRS and CDR2 is YFSETQ. V lost 0 bases, J lost 2 bases, and 9 bases lay in between. This CDR3 is CASSLEIEPYEQYF. CDR3 DNA sequence: TGCGCCAGCAGCTTGGAGATCGAACCCTACGAGCAGTACTTC.

This clonotype was found once. The chain recombines TRBV6-2 or TRBV6-3 with TRBJ2-1; 11 nucleotides match TRBD2. This CDR3 spans 15 amino acids. The trim removed 2 bases at V and 6 bases at J, leaving 3 bases unmatched. Germline V gives CDR1 MNHEY, CDR2 SVGEGT. The CDR3 is CASSYETSGANEQFF. CDR3 sequence (DNA): TGTGCCAGCAGTTACGAGACTAGCGGGGCCAATGAGCAGTTCTTC.

In its sample, this clonotype was seen many times. The rearrangement links TRBV3-1 to TRBJ2-3; D is unclear. The V end was cut by 1 base, the J end by 5 bases, with 4 bases between. Germline V gives CDR1 LGHDT, CDR2 YNNKEL (reference sequence). This CDR3 contains 12 residues. This CDR3 is CASSQGEDTQYF. The DNA for the CDR3 is TGTGCCAGCAGCCAAGGGGAAGATACGCAGTATTTT.